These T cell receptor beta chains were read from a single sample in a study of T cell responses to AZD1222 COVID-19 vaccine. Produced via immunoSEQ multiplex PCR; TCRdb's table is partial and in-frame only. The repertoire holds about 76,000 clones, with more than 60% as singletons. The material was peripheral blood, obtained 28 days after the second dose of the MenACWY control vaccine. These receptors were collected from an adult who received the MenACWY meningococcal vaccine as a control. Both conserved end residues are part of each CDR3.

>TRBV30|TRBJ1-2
CAWSTPQGGFDDYTF
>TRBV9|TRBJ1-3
CASSGLQGFSGNTIYF
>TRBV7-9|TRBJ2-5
CASSLGSGGETQYF
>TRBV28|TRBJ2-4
CASSEEPPAKNIQYF
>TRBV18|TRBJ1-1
CASSSLGENTEAFF
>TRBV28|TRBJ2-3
CASSLLAGGRHTQYF
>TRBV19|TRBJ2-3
CASSAWTSGGSSTDTQYF
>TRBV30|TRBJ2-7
CAWSVPLGTNYEQYF
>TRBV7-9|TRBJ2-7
CASSLAGTAEQYF
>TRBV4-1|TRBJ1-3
CASTREGIAGNTIYF
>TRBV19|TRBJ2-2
CASNGGGDTGELFF
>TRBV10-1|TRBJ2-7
CASSTGGGCEQYF
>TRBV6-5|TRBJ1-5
CASSYRGNQPQHF
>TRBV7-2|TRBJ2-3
CASSLGGASTDTQYF
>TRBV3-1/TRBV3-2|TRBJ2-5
CASSEDFGGGRMETQYF
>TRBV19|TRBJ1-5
CASSSRTGNALGPQHF
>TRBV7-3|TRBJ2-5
CASSLGGGAGETQYF
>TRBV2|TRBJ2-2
CASSVPTGELFF
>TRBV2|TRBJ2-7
CASGGAASYEQYF
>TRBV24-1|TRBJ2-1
CATSGTGVSDEQFF
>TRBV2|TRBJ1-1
CASSDDRAVESTEAFF
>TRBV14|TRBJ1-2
CASSQGQGYGYTF
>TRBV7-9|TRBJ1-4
CASSLTGGGEKLFF
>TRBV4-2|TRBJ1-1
CASSQDPLGGMNTEAFF
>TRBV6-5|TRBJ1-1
CASSPTRGNTEAFF
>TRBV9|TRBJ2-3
CASSVRAVTDTQYF
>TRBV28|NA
CASSPRRGYNEQFF
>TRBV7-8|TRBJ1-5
CASSLDGNSNQPQHF
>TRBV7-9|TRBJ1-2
CASSFDGGGYGYTF
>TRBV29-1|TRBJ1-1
CSARTGPHDTEAFF
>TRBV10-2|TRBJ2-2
CASSDGGDRGSGELFF
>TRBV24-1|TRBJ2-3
CATQTTSTDTQYF
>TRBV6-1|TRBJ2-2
CASSEPGRGRVGELFF
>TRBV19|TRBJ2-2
CASSINQGAAGELFF
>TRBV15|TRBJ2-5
CATSRELAADQETQYF
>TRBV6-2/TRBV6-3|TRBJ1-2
CASSGTEQGDYGYTF
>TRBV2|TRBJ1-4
CASSGTGNEKLFF
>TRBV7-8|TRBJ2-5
CASSLQVAQETQYF
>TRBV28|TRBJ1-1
CASSSLGGNTEAFF
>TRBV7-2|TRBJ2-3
CASSLVDTTDTQYF
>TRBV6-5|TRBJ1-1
CASSFPDGGEAFF
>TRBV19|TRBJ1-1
CASSMAWGRGEAFF
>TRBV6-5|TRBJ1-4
CASRPGATNEKLFF
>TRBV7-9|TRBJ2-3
CASSLVHGLTDTQYF
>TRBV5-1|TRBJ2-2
CASSLRTSGTAGELFF
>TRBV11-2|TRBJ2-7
CASSLGPPGWEQYF